This TCR beta chain was retrieved from a study of blood T cell repertoires in COVID-19 (dated by TCRdb to the early 2020s). For the study in its entirety: The collaborator samples originated in the United States, Italy and Spain and spanned the acute and convalescent phases of COVID-19. Where available, HLA class I and class II types were obtained from metadata supplied by the sample provider rather than from assay-based typing. The prospective study material was composed of cDNA or gDNA derived from T cells, B-cell-depleted T cells, or PBMCs. The repertoires were made available in a free public database intended to serve as a resource for research on the immune response to SARS-CoV-2. The samples were drawn from the first 160 participants of the ongoing ImmuneRACE study and from 1,254 subjects provided by 6 global collaborators. The sample metadata nearly always contained a de-identified subject ID, COVID-19 status, age in years and sex. Deeply sampled blood TCRbeta repertoires from subjects exposed to, actively infected with, or recovered from COVID-19 were included in the dataset.

The paper as a whole reports these results and caveats: How much clinical and demographic metadata was included differed by source and by participant, and the metadata was provided uncurated.

TCRbeta CDR3 regions were amplified from genomic DNA using the immunoSEQ Assay, a bias-controlled multiplex PCR. For the original study's pipeline: Nucleated cell counts per sample were estimated from amplification of reference gene primers within the assay. Sequence reads were collapsed and filtered to measure the absolute abundance of every unique TCRbeta CDR3 rearrangement. Productive Simpson clonality was computed per sample as the square root of Simpson's diversity index over productive rearrangements. The source is immuneACCESS, and TCRdb retained only in-frame sequences with V and J called. Part of the clones is not carried over; for the studies checked, unresolved V genes explain less than half of this, and the remainder is unexplained. V and J calls and clone size come straight from that table; D and trimming were deduced from the DNA. For this sample the table gives about 130,000 clones, of which around four fifths were detected only once. Approximately 10% of the sample lies in the top ten.

Samples from volunteer blood donors who had recovered from COVID-19 were contributed by a second Seattle source. Each collaborating institution followed its own protocols to collect whole blood in K2EDTA tubes. For TCRbeta analysis, collaborators shipped samples in one of three forms: frozen whole blood, isolated PBMCs, or DNA extracted from either of those sample types. Comments on this clone: Its antigen remains undetermined. It has no much larger one-base neighbor in the sample; base qualities were not kept.

Sequenced input: peripheral blood. The source is a man in his sixties who had recovered from COVID-19.

The CDR3: CAISDRGKNNQPQHF. The sequenced DNA: TGTGCCATCAGCGACAGGGGGAAAAACAATCAGCCCCAGCATTTT. The sequence links TRBV10-3 to TRBJ1-5; 9 nucleotides in the junction match TRBD1. Looking up the germline V gene yields CDR1 ENHRY and CDR2 SYGVKD. The CDR3 runs 15 amino acids, cysteine and phenylalanine included. Kept here is only the CDR3 DNA, which spans 45 bases and is read in frame from base 1. V loses 6 bases at its end and J loses 3 bases; junction bases beyond the gene matches: 6.